This TCR beta chain was retrieved from a study of T cell responses to AZD1222 COVID-19 vaccine (dated by TCRdb to 2020 to 2022). About the full investigation: Because spike-specific TCR depth and breadth did not differ between the two schedules, AZD1222 recipients who got a second dose at roughly 4 weeks were pooled with those who got a second dose at roughly 12 weeks. A total of about 230 trial participants underwent TCR sequencing, of whom about 210 received two doses of AZD1222 and around 26 received two doses of the MenACWY control vaccine. Trial participants were enrolled by age into subgroups of 18-55, 56-69 and 70-plus years, and around 150, 28 and 57 TCR-sequenced participants, respectively, were included in these subgroups.

The germline V gene encodes CDR1 LNHDA and CDR2 SQIVND (reference sequence). The CDR3 starts with the cysteine, ends with the phenylalanine, and has 15 residues. Only the CDR3 DNA is retained, 45 bases long and in frame from the first base. The junction shows trimming of 2 bases on V and 2 bases on J, plus 12 bases between the germline ends. This clone has just one count. What this receptor recognizes is not known. It has no much larger one-base neighbor in the sample; base qualities were not kept. The CDR3 regions of human TCRbeta chains were subjected to immunosequencing. As for the authors' bioinformatics: Repertoire TCRs were matched against a reference library of SARS-CoV-2-specific TCRs generated with the MIRA antigen-specificity platform. Breadth was defined as the fraction of unique TCRs that were SARS-CoV-2-associated. Depth was defined as the fraction of total T cells that were SARS-CoV-2-associated. Each spike-specific TCR was assigned to its reactive spike region and to a CD4 or CD8 class using the MIRA data. Log10-transformed breadth and depth values were compared by one-way ANOVA with Sidak's multiple comparisons tests. TCRdb limited this immuneACCESS table to in-frame rearrangements with V and J called. A share of clones is missing; checked studies link under half to unresolved V genes, and the rest is unexplained. V, J and clone size were drawn from that table, and D and trimming were deduced from the DNA. For this sample the table gives around 120,000 clones, of which about nine tenths were detected only once. The ten largest make up 11% to 15% of the sample.

The meaning of the sample's time point label: baseline before first vaccination. Vaccinee samples were obtained from the UK trials COV001 and COV002, which included a single-blind randomized controlled phase 2/3 trial of AZD1222 (ChAdOx1 nCoV-19) in healthy adults. For TCRbeta chain sequencing, PBMC samples were collected from trial participants at day 0 and at day 28 after the second dose. Findings and caveats that apply to the study as a whole: No day 14 peak-response samples were available, so repertoires were characterized only after the peak T cell response. The whole spike protein was spanned by vaccine-associated CD4 TCRs, and dominant responses were seen in regions 160-218 and 743-854. Only five to seven AZD1222 recipients were SARS-CoV-2 seropositive at baseline, limiting conclusions about previously exposed vaccinees. Nearly half of unique spike-specific TCRs reportedly recognized epitopes outside regions mutated in the B.1.351 and B.1.1.7 variants. Participants were mostly white British, with more females than males. The authors suggested clonal diversity may have been underestimated. The 56-69-year group was small, and its depth increase did not reach significance, likely because of low power. Spike-specific TCR breadth and depth rose significantly after two AZD1222 doses compared with day 0 and with MenACWY recipients.

The clonotype was recovered from an adult in good health. The sample in question was peripheral blood, obtained on day 0 of AZD1222 vaccination. This receptor chain uses TRBV19 and TRBJ1-2, with a weak D call of TRBD1 (6 bases match). The CDR3 in this case is CASSIPGQQNYGYTF. The DNA reads as follows: TGTGCCAGTAGTATACCCGGACAGCAGAACTATGGCTACACCTTC.